This T cell receptor (beta chain) was recorded in a study of TIL therapy for anti-PD-1-resistant metastatic lung cancer. Study-wide context: Tumor harvest preceded PD-1/PD-L1 blockade, followed by nivolumab treatment. Tumors had a median PD-L1 proportion score of 4.5% to 7%.

The time point here: pre-treatment sample, taken before nivolumab and TIL therapy. Trimming removed 4 bases from V and 2 bases from J, with 10 bases in between. Germline CDR1 is SGHDT and CDR2 is YYEEEE. This CDR3 spans 13 amino acids. The immunoSEQ assay was v3. Method: immunoSEQ multiplex PCR; TCRdb's copy keeps in-frame clones and lacks some. The table shows about 21,000 clones, with under 80% occurring only once. Overall study results and limits: The cohort had more treatment-naive, never-smoker and oncogene-addicted patients than typical.

Of note for this clone: Its antigen is still unknown.

This specimen was blood, taken at baseline. The V and J genes are TRBV5-6 and TRBJ2-7, with D perhaps TRBD1 (5 bases). The source of this sequence is a person between 25 and 80 years old with non-small cell lung cancer. The CDR3 loop is CASSITGTYEQYF. The CDR3 bases are TGTGCCAGCAGCATCACAGGTACCTACGAGCAGTACTTC.